The rows below give T cell receptor beta chains drawn from one sample of a study of shared clonotypes between healthy human individuals. Clones were sequenced by immunoSEQ multiplex PCR, and TCRdb holds only the in-frame ones, with some missing. In the table there are fewer than 850,000 clones, about 78% of which are singletons. Material for sequencing was memory CD4+ T cells sorted from blood. The receptors shown here come from a woman aged 25 to 39 in good health. CDR3s include the opening cysteine and the closing phenylalanine or tryptophan. The D gene is left open where the match is weak. For some rows the clone size is stated as once, few or many, or as a class when expanded; others skip it.

D,V,J,size,DNA,CDR3
-,TRBV7-9,TRBJ1-5,-,TGTGCCAGCAGCTTAGACACAGGGTCACAGCAGCCCCAGCATTTT,CASSLDTGSQQPQHF
TRBD1,TRBV6-1,TRBJ2-7,once,TGTGCCAGCAAGGACAGGGGATACGAGCAGTACTTC,CASKDRGYEQYF
-,TRBV6-5,TRBJ1-5,-,TGTGCCAGCAGTTACTCGGGAACAGGGAGCAATCAGCCCCAGCATTTT,CASSYSGTGSNQPQHF
-,TRBV20-1,TRBJ1-2,few,TGCAGTGCTAGAACACGTGGCTACACCTTC,CSARTRGYTF
-,TRBV5-6,TRBJ1-2,-,TGTGCCAGCAGCTTGGATCGGTGGCCCCAAGGCTACACCTTC,CASSLDRWPQGYTF
TRBD2,TRBV28,TRBJ2-6,few,TGTGCCAGCACCCCAGCGGGACTCTCTGGGGCCAACGTCCTGACTTTC,CASTPAGLSGANVLTF
-,TRBV4-1,TRBJ1-4,-,TGCGCCAGCAGCCTAACGTTGGGCGAAAAACTGTTTTTT,CASSLTLGEKLFF
TRBD2,TRBV9,TRBJ2-7,few,TGTGCCAGCAGCGTAGCGGGAGGCCCCTACGAGCAGTACTTC,CASSVAGGPYEQYF
-,TRBV28,TRBJ2-7,-,TGTGCCAGCAGTTCCAGCCCCACCTACGAGCAGTACTTC,CASSSSPTYEQYF
TRBD1,TRBV5-1,TRBJ2-1,few,TGCGCCAGCAGCCAGGGGACAGGGGGCGGTGAGCAGTTCTTC,CASSQGTGGGEQFF
-,TRBV11-2,TRBJ2-2,-,TGTGCCAGCAGCCCCCCTCGGTGGGTAGGGGAGCTGTTTTTT,CASSPPRWVGELFF
-,TRBV2,TRBJ1-1,-,TGTGCCAGCAATCCGGATTCGGGGGCTTTCTTT,CASNPDSGAFF
-,TRBV5-1,TRBJ2-1,-,TGCGCCAGCAGCTTGGATTTTAGCTCCTACAATGAGCAGTTCTTC,CASSLDFSSYNEQFF
-,TRBV5-1,TRBJ2-7,-,TGCGCCAGCAGCTCCCGGGACGCTGGGTACGAGCAGTACTTC,CASSSRDAGYEQYF
-,TRBV7-9,TRBJ2-3,-,TGTGCCAGCAGCTTTGGAGCGGCCCCGGGCACAGATACGCAGTATTTT,CASSFGAAPGTDTQYF
-,TRBV2,TRBJ1-3,-,TGTGCCAGCAGTGAAGGCAACTCTGGAAACACCATATATTTT,CASSEGNSGNTIYF
TRBD1,TRBV13,TRBJ1-1,-,TGTGCCAGCAGCCTACGCGTGGGACAGGGGGCGACTACCACTGAAGCTTTCTTT,CASSLRVGQGATTTEAFF
-,TRBV4-1,TRBJ2-2,-,TGCGCCAGCAGCCATGTCGCCGGGGAGCTGTTTTTT,CASSHVAGELFF
-,TRBV19,TRBJ2-3,-,TGTGCCAGTACCCCCCTAGGACCTGGAGTCGGCACAGATACGCAGTATTTT,CASTPLGPGVGTDTQYF
-,TRBV7-9,TRBJ2-7,-,TGTGCCAGCAGCCCGGGCGTCGAGCAGTACTTC,CASSPGVEQYF
-,TRBV5-4,TRBJ2-5,once,TGTGCCAGCAGCTTGATTTCGGACCACCAAGAGACCCAGTACTTC,CASSLISDHQETQYF
-,TRBV9,TRBJ2-7,-,TGTGCCAGCAGCCCGCGGGCCATCTCCTACGAGCAGTACTTC,CASSPRAISYEQYF
-,TRBV5-1,TRBJ1-1,many,TGCGCCAGCTGGGGCGCCTTGAACACTGAAGCTTTCTTT,CASWGALNTEAFF
TRBD1,TRBV6-1,TRBJ1-5,-,TGTGCCAGCAGGGAGGACAGGGGAGGCAATCAGCCCCAGCATTTT,CASREDRGGNQPQHF
-,TRBV5-4,TRBJ1-2,-,TGTGCCAGCAGCCAAGATCGGGGGGTGTATGGCTACACCTTC,CASSQDRGVYGYTF
-,TRBV10-2,TRBJ2-7,-,TGCGCCAGCAGGTTCTCCTACGAGCAGTACTTC,CASRFSYEQYF
-,TRBV5-1,TRBJ1-1,-,TGCGCCAGCAGCTCTGCAGCACGGAACACTGAAGCTTTCTTT,CASSSAARNTEAFF
-,TRBV25-1,TRBJ2-7,-,TGTGCCAGCAGTGCCCATTATGAGCAGTACTTC,CASSAHYEQYF
-,TRBV19,TRBJ1-4,medium-sized,TGTGCCAGTAGTGCAGAGGGGGGAACAACTAATGAAAAACTGTTTTTT,CASSAEGGTTNEKLFF
-,TRBV6-6,TRBJ1-5,-,TGTGCCAGCAGTTACTCGAATCTCCAGCCCCAGCATTTT,CASSYSNLQPQHF
-,TRBV28,TRBJ1-5,few,TGTGCCAGCAGTTTAAAAGACCCTAGGATAAATCAGCCCCAGCATTTT,CASSLKDPRINQPQHF
TRBD1,TRBV23-1,TRBJ2-2,-,TGCGCCAGCACCCATTCGACAGGGGGTATCCCCGGGGAGCTGTTTTTT,CASTHSTGGIPGELFF
-,TRBV7-2,TRBJ1-2,-,TGTGCCAGCAGCTCCGAGTGGGCAGGTCTTCGCTACACCTTC,CASSSEWAGLRYTF
-,TRBV6-6,TRBJ2-5,-,TGTGCCAGCAGTTACCCCCCCGGACAGCGACAAGAGACCCAGTACTTC,CASSYPPGQRQETQYF
-,TRBV5-1,TRBJ2-5,many,TGCGCCAGCAGCACGTTGGGGGGATTAGAGACCCAGTACTTC,CASSTLGGLETQYF
-,TRBV5-1,TRBJ2-7,few,TGCGCCAGCAGCTTCCAGACGGGACTCACTGAAATACTATCCTACGAGCAGTACTTC,CASSFQTGLTEILSYEQYF
-,TRBV6-5,TRBJ2-7,-,TGTGCCAGCAGTCCCCTGTGGGACGGACCTCGCGAGCAGTACTTC,CASSPLWDGPREQYF
-,TRBV27,TRBJ1-1,once,TGTGCCAGCAGTTCAGGGGATCTGCCGAGCCGTGAAGCTTTCTTT,CASSSGDLPSREAFF
-,TRBV28,TRBJ1-5,few,TGTGCCAGCAACCCAGACCGGAATCAGCCCCAGCATTTT,CASNPDRNQPQHF
TRBD2,TRBV5-4,TRBJ2-1,-,TGTGCCAGCAGCTCGGGCAAGACTAGCGGGAGTTCTAATGAGCAGTTCTTC,CASSSGKTSGSSNEQFF
-,TRBV10-3,TRBJ1-1,-,TGTGCCATCAGTGATCCGGGGATTATGAACACTGAAGCTTTCTTT,CAISDPGIMNTEAFF
-,TRBV5-8,TRBJ2-1,-,TGTGCCAGCGGCCCCGGGACCTCACCCTACAATGAGCAGTTCTTC,CASGPGTSPYNEQFF
TRBD1,TRBV30,TRBJ1-4,-,TGTGCCTCAAGACAGGGGAATGAAAAACTGTTTTTT,CASRQGNEKLFF
-,TRBV5-6,TRBJ1-2,-,TGTGCCAGCAGCTTGGTTGCGCCGAACTATGGCTACACCTTC,CASSLVAPNYGYTF
-,TRBV6-6,TRBJ1-1,-,TGTGCCAGCAGTTACTTTCGGGACACTGAAGCTTTCTTT,CASSYFRDTEAFF
-,TRBV2,TRBJ1-5,-,TGTGCCAGCAGCCCCACCGGTAGCAATCAGCCCCAGCATTTT,CASSPTGSNQPQHF
-,TRBV10-3,TRBJ1-2,few,TGTGCCATCAGTGGAGAGGGACCTGGCTACACCTTC,CAISGEGPGYTF
TRBD1,TRBV25-1,TRBJ2-3,-,TGTGCCAGCAGTGAATCACTGGACAGGACAAGAGCCACAGATACGCAGTATTTT,CASSESLDRTRATDTQYF
TRBD1,TRBV28,TRBJ1-5,few,TGTGCCAGCAGTGACGGGACAGGGAAACTTCAGCCCCAGCATTTT,CASSDGTGKLQPQHF
-,TRBV18,TRBJ1-2,-,TGTGCCAGCTCACCCTACGTAACACCGGAAAACTATGGCTACACCTTC,CASSPYVTPENYGYTF
-,TRBV10-1,TRBJ2-7,-,TGCGCCAGCAGTGATAGAGCCGGGCCCTACGAGCAGTACTTC,CASSDRAGPYEQYF
-,TRBV5-1,TRBJ2-1,few,TGCGCCAGCAGCTTGTCTTTAGACCTCTCCTACAATGAGCAGTTCTTC,CASSLSLDLSYNEQFF
TRBD2,TRBV6-1,TRBJ2-1,few,TGTGCCAGCAGTGAAATGACTAGCGTCAATGAGCAGTTCTTC,CASSEMTSVNEQFF
TRBD1,TRBV5-5,TRBJ2-5,few,TGTGCCAGCAGCTTGGTACAGGGGATTGAAGAGACCCAGTACTTC,CASSLVQGIEETQYF
-,TRBV10-3,TRBJ1-1,once,TGTGCCATCAGTGAGTCGTTGGGCGGAACTGAAGCTTTCTTT,CAISESLGGTEAFF
-,TRBV7-8,TRBJ2-7,-,TGTGCCAGCAGCTCACCGTCGGTACGGAACTACGAGCAGTACTTC,CASSSPSVRNYEQYF
TRBD2,TRBV7-6,TRBJ2-3,-,TGTGCCAGCAGCTTAGTAGCGGGAGTCCGCCCAGATACGCAGTATTTT,CASSLVAGVRPDTQYF